The rows below give T cell receptor beta chains drawn from one sample of a study of CD8 T cells in Susac syndrome. MiXCR, run by TCRdb on the immunoSEQ multiplex PCR reads, gives a single entry per CDR3 protein. The sample holds 150,000 to 200,000 distinct CDR3 sequences, roughly 94% seen once. The sequencing sample was made of CD4+ T cells from PBMCs. The receptors come from a human donor with multiple sclerosis. Both conserved end residues are part of each CDR3. The order of the fields is D gene, J gene, clone size, V gene, CDR3 protein, CDR3 DNA. D genes are given only for firm matches. The listing skips clone size in some rows; elsewhere it reads once, few, many or a size class.

d_call: .; j_call: TRBJ2-3; clone_size: .; v_call: TRBV4-1; cdr3_aa: CASSQFGDGRPDTQYF; cdr3_nt: TGCGCCAGCAGCCAATTTGGGGACGGGAGACCAGATACGCAGTATTTT
d_call: .; j_call: TRBJ1-1; clone_size: .; v_call: TRBV12-3/TRBV12-4; cdr3_aa: CASSFIEGIEAFF; cdr3_nt: TGTGCCAGCAGTTTTATTGAGGGGATAGAAGCTTTCTTT
d_call: TRBD2; j_call: TRBJ2-1; clone_size: .; v_call: TRBV14; cdr3_aa: CASSRTSGRLREQFF; cdr3_nt: TGTGCCAGCAGCCGGACTAGCGGGAGGCTAAGGGAGCAGTTCTTC
d_call: .; j_call: TRBJ1-5; clone_size: few; v_call: TRBV19; cdr3_aa: CASSLGRSNQPQHF; cdr3_nt: TGTGCCAGTAGTCTGGGTAGGAGCAATCAGCCCCAGCATTTT
d_call: .; j_call: TRBJ2-1; clone_size: once; v_call: TRBV12-3/TRBV12-4; cdr3_aa: CASTYYNEQFF; cdr3_nt: TGTGCCAGCACCTACTACAATGAGCAGTTCTTC
d_call: .; j_call: TRBJ1-2; clone_size: .; v_call: TRBV12-3/TRBV12-4; cdr3_aa: CASSLGLNYGYTF; cdr3_nt: TGTGCCAGCAGTTTGGGTCTTAACTATGGCTACACCTTC
d_call: .; j_call: TRBJ1-2; clone_size: .; v_call: TRBV7-9; cdr3_aa: CASSITAGPTGYTF; cdr3_nt: TGTGCCAGCAGCATTACGGCGGGGCCTACTGGCTACACCTTC
d_call: .; j_call: TRBJ1-1; clone_size: .; v_call: TRBV12-3/TRBV12-4; cdr3_aa: CASSLIEVGSEAFF; cdr3_nt: TGTGCCAGCAGTTTAATCGAGGTGGGCAGTGAAGCTTTCTTT
d_call: TRBD2; j_call: TRBJ2-7; clone_size: .; v_call: TRBV6-2/TRBV6-3; cdr3_aa: CASGLAGGGRHEQYF; cdr3_nt: TGTGCCAGCGGACTAGCGGGAGGGGGTCGGCACGAGCAGTACTTC
d_call: TRBD1; j_call: TRBJ2-7; clone_size: .; v_call: TRBV12-3/TRBV12-4; cdr3_aa: CASSLDTGENYEQYF; cdr3_nt: TGTGCCAGCAGTTTAGATACAGGGGAGAACTACGAGCAGTACTTC